This is a list of T cell receptor beta chains from one sample in a study of cytomegalovirus exposure and HLA in healthy donors. Measured with immunoSEQ multiplex PCR; TCRdb has only the in-frame clones, and not every one. This table has under 200,000 clones, 79% appearing once. Sequenced: PBMCs. Receptors were obtained from a woman aged 45-65 years in good health and CMV-seronegative. Each CDR3 is given with its conserved first and last residue. The order of the fields is clone size, D gene, V gene, J gene, CDR3 DNA, CDR3 protein. D genes are given only for firm matches. Expanded clones are given a class, and other clones once, few, many or no size at all.

size: -; D: -; V: TRBV28; J: TRBJ2-2; DNA: TGTGCCAGCAGTTTTGTAGCGATGGCGGCCACCGGGGAGCTGTTTTTT; CDR3: CASSFVAMAATGELFF
size: few; D: -; V: TRBV6-5; J: TRBJ2-4; DNA: TGTGCCAGCAGTTACGATAACGGAGCCAAAAACATTCAGTACTTC; CDR3: CASSYDNGAKNIQYF
size: -; D: -; V: TRBV5-1; J: TRBJ2-3; DNA: TGCGCCAGCAGTCGAGACTCGAGCACAGATACGCAGTATTTT; CDR3: CASSRDSSTDTQYF
size: -; D: -; V: TRBV5-6; J: TRBJ1-1; DNA: TGTGCCAGCAGCTTGGCCGCGGGGCCCTGGGACACTGAAGCTTTCTTT; CDR3: CASSLAAGPWDTEAFF
size: -; D: -; V: TRBV6-4; J: TRBJ2-7; DNA: TGTGCCAGCAGGACAGTTGGATCCTACGAGCAGTACTTC; CDR3: CASRTVGSYEQYF
size: -; D: -; V: TRBV19; J: TRBJ1-5; DNA: TGTGCCAGTAGCCGACAGGTAAATAGCAATCAGCCCCAGCATTTT; CDR3: CASSRQVNSNQPQHF
size: -; D: -; V: TRBV6-6; J: TRBJ2-3; DNA: TGTGCCAGCAGTTACCCGCAGGGTGGCGATACGCAGTATTTT; CDR3: CASSYPQGGDTQYF
size: -; D: -; V: TRBV29-1; J: TRBJ1-1; DNA: TGCAGCACCTCAGTGGGGGGGGAAGCTTTCTTT; CDR3: CSTSVGGEAFF
size: -; D: TRBD1; V: TRBV27; J: TRBJ1-1; DNA: TGTGCCACCATTACAGGGGGGGCGGGGTGGACTGAAGCTTTCTTT; CDR3: CATITGGAGWTEAFF
size: -; D: -; V: TRBV10-1; J: TRBJ2-2; DNA: TGCGCCAGCAGTGGGCGGACGAACACCGGGGAGCTGTTTTTT; CDR3: CASSGRTNTGELFF
size: once; D: TRBD1; V: TRBV28; J: TRBJ2-7; DNA: TGTGCCAGCACCCTCTGGACAGGACAGGGTTGGGACGAGCAGTACTTC; CDR3: CASTLWTGQGWDEQYF
size: -; D: TRBD2; V: TRBV5-1; J: TRBJ2-3; DNA: TGCGCCAGCAGCTTTGGCGGGAGCAAGGATACGCAGTATTTT; CDR3: CASSFGGSKDTQYF
size: -; D: TRBD1; V: TRBV19; J: TRBJ2-6; DNA: TGTGCCAGTAGGAAGGACAGGAGCTCTGGGGCCAACGTCCTGACTTTC; CDR3: CASRKDRSSGANVLTF
size: -; D: -; V: TRBV6-1; J: TRBJ2-6; DNA: TGTGCCAGCAGTGAAGCAGTGACAGCTTACTCTGGGGCCAACGTCCTGACTTTC; CDR3: CASSEAVTAYSGANVLTF
size: -; D: -; V: TRBV29-1; J: TRBJ1-5; DNA: TGCAGCGTGGGCGGGAGCAATCAGCCCCAGCATTTT; CDR3: CSVGGSNQPQHF
size: few; D: -; V: TRBV9; J: TRBJ1-6; DNA: TGTGCCAGCAGCGTTGGGGGGGTGACTTATAATTCACCCCTCCACTTT; CDR3: CASSVGGVTYNSPLHF
size: -; D: TRBD2; V: TRBV19; J: TRBJ2-7; DNA: TGTGCCAGTAGTATAGATAGGACTAGCTCCTACTACGAGCAGTACTTC; CDR3: CASSIDRTSSYYEQYF
size: -; D: TRBD1; V: TRBV28; J: TRBJ1-6; DNA: TGTGCCAGCAGTTTAGCGACAGGGACCAATTCACCCCTCCACTTT; CDR3: CASSLATGTNSPLHF
size: -; D: TRBD1; V: TRBV29-1; J: TRBJ1-1; DNA: TGCAGCGTTGCGACACAGGGGAGGAACACTGAAGCTTTCTTT; CDR3: CSVATQGRNTEAFF
size: -; D: TRBD2; V: TRBV9; J: TRBJ2-3; DNA: TGTGCCAGCAGCGTAGGGGGACTAGCGGGTGCAGATACGCAGTATTTT; CDR3: CASSVGGLAGADTQYF
size: -; D: TRBD1; V: TRBV10-2; J: TRBJ1-2; DNA: TGCGCCAGCACCCGACGTGACAGGGGGTCTAACTATGGCTACACCTTC; CDR3: CASTRRDRGSNYGYTF
size: once; D: TRBD2; V: TRBV28; J: TRBJ2-7; DNA: TGTGCCAGCAGTCGAAGCGGGAGGAGCTACGAGCAGTACTTC; CDR3: CASSRSGRSYEQYF
size: -; D: -; V: TRBV19; J: TRBJ1-5; DNA: TGTGCCAGTACCCAGGGCAATCAGCCCCAGCATTTT; CDR3: CASTQGNQPQHF